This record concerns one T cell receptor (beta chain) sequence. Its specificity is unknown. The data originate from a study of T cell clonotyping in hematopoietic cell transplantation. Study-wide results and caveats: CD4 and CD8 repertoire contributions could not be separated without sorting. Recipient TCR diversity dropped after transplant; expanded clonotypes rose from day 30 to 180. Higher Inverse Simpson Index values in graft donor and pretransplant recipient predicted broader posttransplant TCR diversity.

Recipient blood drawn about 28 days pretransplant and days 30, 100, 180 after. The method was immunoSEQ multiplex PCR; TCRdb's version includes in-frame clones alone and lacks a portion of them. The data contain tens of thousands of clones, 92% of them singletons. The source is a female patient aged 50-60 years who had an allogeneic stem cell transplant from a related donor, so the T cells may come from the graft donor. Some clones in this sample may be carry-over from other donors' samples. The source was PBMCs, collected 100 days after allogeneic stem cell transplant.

CDR3: CASRYGRTNTEAFF. The CDR3, as DNA: TGTGCCAGTAGGTATGGGCGGACGAACACTGAAGCTTTCTTT. The chain uses TRBV19 and TRBJ1-1; D not certain. The CDR3 totals 14 residues. Looked up from germline, CDR1 is LNHDA and CDR2 is SQIVND (reference sequence). Trimming pared 6 bases from V and 1 base from J, leaving 12 bases between. Full variable domain (outside the CDR3, taken from reference TRBV19 and TRBJ1-1): DGGITQSPKYLFRKEGQNVTLSCEQNLNHDAMYWYRQDPGQGLRLIYYSQIVNDFQKGDIAEGYSVSREKKESFPLTVTSAQKNPTAFYLCASRYGRTNTEAFFGQGTRLTVV.